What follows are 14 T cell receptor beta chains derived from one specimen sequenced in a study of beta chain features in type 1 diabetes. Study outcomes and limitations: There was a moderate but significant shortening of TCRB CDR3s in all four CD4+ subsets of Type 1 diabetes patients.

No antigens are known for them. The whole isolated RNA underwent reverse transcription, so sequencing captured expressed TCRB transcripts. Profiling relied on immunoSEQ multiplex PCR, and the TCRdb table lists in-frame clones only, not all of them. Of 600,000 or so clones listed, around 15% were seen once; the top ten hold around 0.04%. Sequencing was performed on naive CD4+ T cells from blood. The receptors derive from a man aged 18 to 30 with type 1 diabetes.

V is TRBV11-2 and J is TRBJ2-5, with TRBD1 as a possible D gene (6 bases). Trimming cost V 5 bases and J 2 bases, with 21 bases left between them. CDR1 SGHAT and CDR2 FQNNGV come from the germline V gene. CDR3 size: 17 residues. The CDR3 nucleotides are TGTGCCAGCAGCCTTGGGTCCACAGGGTCGGGTCAAGAGACCCAGTACTTC. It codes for CASSLGSTGSGQETQYF.

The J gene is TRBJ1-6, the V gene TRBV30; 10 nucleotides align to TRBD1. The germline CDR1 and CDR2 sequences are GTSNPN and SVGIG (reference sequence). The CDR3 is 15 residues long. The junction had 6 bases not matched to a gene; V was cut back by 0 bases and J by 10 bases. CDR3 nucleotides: TGTGCCTGGAGTGTAGGGACAGGGGTATGGTCACCCCTCCACTTT. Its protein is CAWSVGTGVWSPLHF.

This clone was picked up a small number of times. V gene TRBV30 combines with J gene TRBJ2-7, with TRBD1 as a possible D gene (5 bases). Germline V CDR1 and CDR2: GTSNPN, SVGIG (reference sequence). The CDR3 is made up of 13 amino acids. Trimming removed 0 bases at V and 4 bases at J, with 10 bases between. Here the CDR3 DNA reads TGTGCCTGGAGTGTACGGCAGGGTTACGAGCAGTACTTC. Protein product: CAWSVRQGYEQYF.

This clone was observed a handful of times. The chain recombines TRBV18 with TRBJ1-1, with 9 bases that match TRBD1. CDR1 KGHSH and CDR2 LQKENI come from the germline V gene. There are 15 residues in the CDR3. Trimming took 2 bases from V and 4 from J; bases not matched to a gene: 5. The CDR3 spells CASSPAGQGATEAFF. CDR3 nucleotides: TGTGCCAGCTCACCAGCGGGACAGGGAGCCACTGAAGCTTTCTTT.

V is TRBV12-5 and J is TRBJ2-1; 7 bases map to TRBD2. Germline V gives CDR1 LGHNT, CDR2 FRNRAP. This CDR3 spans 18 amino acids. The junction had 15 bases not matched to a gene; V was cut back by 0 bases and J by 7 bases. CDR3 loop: CASGLVNLDGYGGNEQFF. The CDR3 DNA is TGTGCTAGTGGTTTGGTTAATCTGGACGGCTACGGGGGGAATGAGCAGTTCTTC.

The CDR3 loop is CASSLGTGPETQYF. The DNA for the CDR3 is TGCGCCAGCAGCTTGGGCACAGGGCCGGAGACCCAGTACTTC. The chain links TRBV5-1 to TRBJ2-5; possibly TRBD1 for D (6 bases). Between the trimmed V and J ends, which lost 0 bases and 5 bases, there was a span of 11 bases. Germline V gene lookup returns CDR1 SGHRS and CDR2 YFSETQ. This CDR3 spans 14 amino acids. The full variable domain, in which reference TRBV5-1 and TRBJ2-5 provide the parts outside the CDR3, is KAGVTQTPRYLIKTRGQQVTLSCSPISGHRSVSWYQQTPGQGLQFLFEYFSETQRNKGNFPGRFSGRQFSNSRSEMNVSTLELGDSALYLCASSLGTGPETQYFGPGTRLLVL.

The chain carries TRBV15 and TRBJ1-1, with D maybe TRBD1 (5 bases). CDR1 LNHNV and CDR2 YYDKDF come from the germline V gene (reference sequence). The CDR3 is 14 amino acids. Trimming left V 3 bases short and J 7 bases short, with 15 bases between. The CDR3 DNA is TGTGCCACCAGCAGGGTCCTTCAGGGCGGTGAAGCTTTCTTT. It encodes CATSRVLQGGEAFF.

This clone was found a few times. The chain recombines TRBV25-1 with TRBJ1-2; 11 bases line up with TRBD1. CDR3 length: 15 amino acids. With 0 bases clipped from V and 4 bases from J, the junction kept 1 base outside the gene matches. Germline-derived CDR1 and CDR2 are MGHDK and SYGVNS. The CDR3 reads CASSEYGTGGYGYTF. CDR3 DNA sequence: TGTGCCAGCAGTGAATACGGGACAGGGGGCTATGGCTACACCTTC.

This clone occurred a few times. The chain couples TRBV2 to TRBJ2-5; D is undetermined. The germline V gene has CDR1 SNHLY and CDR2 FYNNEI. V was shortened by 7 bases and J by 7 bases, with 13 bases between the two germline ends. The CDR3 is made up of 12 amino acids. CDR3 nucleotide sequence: TGTGCCAGCACGCCACTAACGGGGACCCAGTACTTC. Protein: CASTPLTGTQYF.

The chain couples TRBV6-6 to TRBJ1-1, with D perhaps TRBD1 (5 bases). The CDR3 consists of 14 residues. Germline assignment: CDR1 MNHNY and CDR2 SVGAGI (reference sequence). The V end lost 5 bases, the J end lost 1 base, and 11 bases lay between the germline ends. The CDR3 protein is CASSPGYGNTEAFF. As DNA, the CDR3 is TGTGCCAGCAGTCCAGGGTATGGGAACACTGAAGCTTTCTTT.

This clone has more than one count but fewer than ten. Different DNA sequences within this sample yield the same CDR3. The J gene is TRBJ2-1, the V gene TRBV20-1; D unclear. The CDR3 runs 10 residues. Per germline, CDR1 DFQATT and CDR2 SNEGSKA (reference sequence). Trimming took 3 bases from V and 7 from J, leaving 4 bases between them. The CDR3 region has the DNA TGCAGTGCTAGTCAAAATGAGCAGTTCTTC. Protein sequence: CSASQNEQFF.

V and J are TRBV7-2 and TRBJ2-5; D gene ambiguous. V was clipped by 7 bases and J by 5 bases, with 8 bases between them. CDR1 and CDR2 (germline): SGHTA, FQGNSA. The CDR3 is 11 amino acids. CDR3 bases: TGTGCCAGCACCCCCTGGGAGACCCAGTACTTC. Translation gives CASTPWETQYF. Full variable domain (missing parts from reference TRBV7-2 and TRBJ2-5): GAGVSQSPSNKVTEKGKDVELRCDPISGHTALYWYRQSLGQGLEFLIYFQGNSAPDKSGLPSDRFSAERTGGSVSTLTIQRTQQEDSAVYLCASTPWETQYFGPGTRLLVL.

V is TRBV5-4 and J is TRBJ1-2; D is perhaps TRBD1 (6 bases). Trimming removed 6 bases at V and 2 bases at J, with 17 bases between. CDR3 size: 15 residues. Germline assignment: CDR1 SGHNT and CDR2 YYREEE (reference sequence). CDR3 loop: CASTPRAGANYGYTF. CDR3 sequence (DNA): TGTGCCAGCACCCCGAGGGCAGGGGCGAACTATGGCTACACCTTC. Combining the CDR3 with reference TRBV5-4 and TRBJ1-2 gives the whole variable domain ETGVTQSPTHLIKTRGQQVTLRCSSQSGHNTVSWYQQALGQGPQFIFQYYREEENGRGNFPPRFSGLQFPNYSSELNVNALELDDSALYLCASTPRAGANYGYTFGSGTRLTVV.

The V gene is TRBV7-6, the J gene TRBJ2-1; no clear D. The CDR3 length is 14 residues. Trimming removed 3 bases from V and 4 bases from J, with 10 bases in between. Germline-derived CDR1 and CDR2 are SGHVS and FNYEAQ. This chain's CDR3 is CASSLGIAYNEQFF. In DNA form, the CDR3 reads TGTGCCAGCAGCTTGGGGATAGCTTACAATGAGCAGTTCTTC.